A single sample gave rise to the 9 T cell receptor delta chains below, sequenced in a study of Vδ1+ human thymocytes. Study-wide results and caveats: In the thymus, TRG and TRD repertoires looked highly polyclonal with Gaussian CDR3 lengths.

For these receptors, no antigen is known. Sequences come from RNA converted to cDNA by reverse transcription. CDR3 amplicons came from multiplex PCR with pooled V-gene forward and constant-region reverse primers. TCRdb re-processed the multiplex PCR reads using CATT. Here the sample spans approximately 58,000 delta-chain clones, over 13% being singletons. The sample was Vdelta1+ gamma-delta thymocytes from the thymus. Subset of the sample: FACS-sorted CD3+ TCRalphabeta- TCRVdelta1+ TCRVdelta2- thymocytes. The receptors originated from a girl less than two years old who had congenital heart surgery.

This chain joins TRDV1 and TRDJ1; D is possibly TRDD3 (10 bases). Germline V gene sequence: CDR1 TSWWSYY, CDR2 QGS. V gave up 4 bases and J gave up 3 bases, with 39 bases separating them. This CDR3 has 23 amino acids. CDR3 residues: CALGGLPPSYACWGIGLADKLIF. CDR3 DNA sequence: TGTGCTCTTGGGGGACTCCCGCCTTCCTACGCTTGCTGGGGGATAGGTTTGGCCGATAAACTCATCTTT.

This clone was seen repeatedly, ten times or more. Other DNA sequences in the sample encode the same CDR3. The chain links TRDV2 to TRDJ1, with 12 bases identical to TRDD3. This CDR3 is 19 amino acids long. Trimming cost V 5 bases and J 8 bases; bases outside gene matches: 23. Germline CDR1 and CDR2: GEAIGNYY and EKD. In DNA, the CDR3 is TGTGCCTGTGCCCCGGACCCCTTACGTGGCGTACTGGGGGATACCAAACTCATCTTT. Its protein is CACAPDPLRGVLGDTKLIF.

This chain links TRDV1 with TRDJ1, with TRDD3 as a possible D gene (5 bases). This CDR3 has 17 amino acids. Trimming cost V 0 bases and J 1 base, with 15 bases left between them. CDR1 is TSWWSYY, CDR2 QGS, per germline. CDR3 sequence (DNA): TGTGCTCTTGGGGAACTACCGGGGAGTCGGTGCACCGATAAACTCATCTTT. It translates to CALGELPGSRCTDKLIF.

V usage is TRDV1 and J usage is TRDJ1; TRDD2 might be the D (6 bases). Germline V CDR1 and CDR2: TSWWSYY, QGS. The V and J ends lost 1 base and 4 bases respectively, with 19 bases between them. This CDR3 has 17 residues. CDR3 bases: TGTGCTCTTGGGGAACCCCTCTTCCTCGACCCCCTCGATAAACTCATCTTT. This encodes CALGEPLFLDPLDKLIF.

The sample holds a few counts of this clone. The rearrangement links TRDV1 to TRDJ1; D is ambiguous. Deletions cut 1 base from V and 4 bases from J, with 34 bases between. Germline values: CDR1 TSWWSYY, CDR2 QGS. The CDR3 is 22 residues long. CDR3 DNA sequence: TGTGCTCTTGGGGAACAGGAGGAGGCCCGGCTCCTCGTACCTGGTCGTATCGATAAACTCATCTTT. Amino acid sequence: CALGEQEEARLLVPGRIDKLIF.

The rearrangement uses TRDV1 and TRDJ1, with D possibly TRDD2 on 6 matching bases. CDR3 length: 17 residues. The germline V and J ends were trimmed by 5 bases and 2 bases, with 21 bases remaining between them. Germline loops: CDR1 TSWWSYY, CDR2 QGS. CDR3 bases: TGTGCTCTTGGGTTACCTCCTACCCGCTGGAAGACCGATAAACTCATCTTT. This gives the protein CALGLPPTRWKTDKLIF.

V is TRDV1 and J is TRDJ1; 11 bases agree with TRDD3. CDR3 length: 24 residues. Germline V gene lookup returns CDR1 TSWWSYY and CDR2 QGS. Trimming removed 4 bases from V and 0 bases from J; junction bases left unmatched: 28. The CDR3, as DNA: TGTGCTCTTGGGGCGGCCCGCAAAATTCCTACAAAGCTGGGGGATACCGGGTACACCGATAAACTCATCTTT. The encoded protein is CALGAARKIPTKLGDTGYTDKLIF.

This rearrangement joins TRDV1 to TRDJ1; D uncertain. Looked up from germline, CDR1 is TSWWSYY and CDR2 is QGS. The CDR3 sequence is 19 residues long. V was shortened by 1 base and J by 0 bases, with 21 bases between the two germline ends. The CDR3 DNA is TGTGCTCTTGGGGAACGGGCGGCCTTGAGGGACTCGTACACCGATAAACTCATCTTT. It yields the protein CALGERAALRDSYTDKLIF.

This clone was seen only a few times. The rearrangement joins TRDV1 to TRDJ1, with TRDD3 identical over 9 bases. The germline CDR1 and CDR2 sequences are TSWWSYY and QGS. V lost 4 bases and J lost 2; bases outside the gene matches: 11. This CDR3 contains 17 residues. CDR3 nucleotides: TGTGCTCTTGGGGGAGTTTGGGGGATAATCGGGACCGATAAACTCATCTTT. Its protein is CALGGVWGIIGTDKLIF.